This is a list of T cell receptor beta chains from one sample in a study of blood T cell repertoires in COVID-19. Repertoires were generated with immunoSEQ multiplex PCR, while TCRdb's copy carries only in-frame clones and drops some. The repertoire includes approximately 300,000 clones, just over 85% of them detected once, and roughly a tenth sits in the top ten. The sample was PBMCs or T cells enriched from blood (not recorded which). The receptors shown here come from a woman aged 18-29 years who had recovered from COVID-19. Each CDR3 is given with its conserved first and last residue. D genes are given only for firm matches. Clone size is given for some rows only: seen once, a few or many times, or a class if the clone is expanded.

CDR3	DNA	size	D	V	J
CASRAGTGELFF	TGCGCCAGCAGGGCCGGGACCGGGGAGCTGTTTTTT	-	-	TRBV10-1	TRBJ2-2
CASSVDARTEISEQYF	TGTGCCAGCAGCGTAGATGCCCGGACAGAAATCTCCGAGCAGTACTTC	once	-	TRBV9	TRBJ2-7
CASSQEGSGGADEQFF	TGTGCCAGCAGCCAAGAGGGTAGCGGGGGGGCAGATGAGCAGTTCTTC	once	TRBD2	TRBV4-2	TRBJ2-1
CASSPPSPGVHTDTQYF	TGCGCCAGCAGCCCTCCCTCCCCAGGCGTACATACAGATACGCAGTATTTT	once	-	TRBV4-1	TRBJ2-3
CASSLAPPQSEGITYEQYF	TGCGCCAGCAGCTTGGCCCCCCCACAGTCCGAGGGCATAACCTACGAGCAGTACTTC	-	-	TRBV5-1	TRBJ2-7
CASSTRQGSGDQPQHF	TGTGCCAGTAGTACAAGACAGGGATCAGGGGATCAGCCCCAGCATTTT	-	TRBD1	TRBV19	TRBJ1-5
CASSFHGQLTTFATNEKLFF	TGTGCCAGCAGTTTCCACGGACAGCTGACAACCTTTGCAACTAATGAAAAACTGTTTTTT	-	-	TRBV28	TRBJ1-4
CASSLLQGQEKLFF	TGTGCCAGCAGTTTGCTACAGGGTCAAGAAAAACTGTTTTTT	-	-	TRBV28	TRBJ1-4
CASSQGTGTEAFF	TGTGCCAGCAGCCAAGGGACAGGGACTGAAGCTTTCTTT	-	TRBD1	TRBV14	TRBJ1-1
CAWGSELDNEQFF	TGTGCCTGGGGTAGCGAGCTTGACAATGAGCAGTTCTTC	-	-	TRBV30	TRBJ2-1
CASSFFTGGPLQSYEQYF	TGTGCCAGCAGCTTTTTTACGGGAGGGCCCCTCCAATCCTACGAGCAGTACTTC	-	-	TRBV12-1	TRBJ2-7
CASSWGRLNTEAFF	TGTGCCAGCAGTTGGGGCCGCTTGAACACTGAAGCTTTCTTT	-	-	TRBV6-5	TRBJ1-1
CASRPNNGNTIYF	TGTGCCAGTAGACCCAACAACGGAAACACCATATATTTT	-	-	TRBV19	TRBJ1-3
CSVVRPRNTEAFF	TGCAGCGTTGTGCGGCCACGCAACACTGAAGCTTTCTTT	-	-	TRBV29-1	TRBJ1-1
CASRMGTGDYGYTF	TGTGCCAGCAGAATGGGGACAGGAGACTATGGCTACACCTTC	-	TRBD1	TRBV2	TRBJ1-2
CATMAPYGYTF	TGTGCCACCATGGCACCATATGGCTACACCTTC	-	-	TRBV10-3	TRBJ1-2
CASSPNPDINGYTF	TGTGCCAGCAGCCCGAACCCGGACATTAATGGCTACACCTTC	-	-	TRBV7-3	TRBJ1-2
CASSFSLPDRGDEKLFF	TGTGCCAGCAGTTTCTCCCTCCCGGACAGGGGAGATGAAAAACTGTTTTTT	-	TRBD1	TRBV28	TRBJ1-4
CSAFNGQGQFF	TGCAGTGCTTTTAATGGACAGGGGCAGTTCTTC	-	TRBD1	TRBV20-1	TRBJ2-1
CASSHLPGQGASSYNSPLHF	TGTGCCAGCAGCCATCTACCGGGACAGGGGGCGAGTTCCTATAATTCACCCCTCCACTTT	-	TRBD1	TRBV4-2	TRBJ1-6
CASSPTHGGGNTEAFF	TGTGCCAGCAGCCCGACCCACGGGGGTGGGAACACTGAAGCTTTCTTT	-	-	TRBV7-9	TRBJ1-1
CASSETEVNQPQHF	TGTGCCAGCAGCGAGACAGAAGTCAATCAGCCCCAGCATTTT	-	-	TRBV2	TRBJ1-5
CASKLDITYNEQFF	TGCGCCAGCAAGCTGGACATTACCTACAATGAGCAGTTCTTC	-	-	TRBV5-1	TRBJ2-1
CASSLGHQNTEAFF	TGTGCCAGCAGCTTGGGACACCAGAACACTGAAGCTTTCTTT	-	-	TRBV7-3	TRBJ1-1
CASSVRTGPRGYTF	TGTGCCAGCAGCGTAAGGACAGGTCCTCGTGGCTACACCTTC	-	TRBD1	TRBV9	TRBJ1-2
CASSILPGQGAYEQYF	TGTGCCAGTAGTATCCTTCCGGGACAGGGGGCCTACGAGCAGTACTTC	few	TRBD1	TRBV19	TRBJ2-7
CASLRRGSNQPQHF	TGTGCCAGTCTAAGGAGGGGTAGCAATCAGCCCCAGCATTTT	-	-	TRBV6-5	TRBJ1-5
CASSRDSDTGELFF	TGTGCCAGCAGCAGGGACAGCGACACCGGGGAGCTGTTTTTT	-	TRBD1	TRBV2	TRBJ2-2
CASSQGPTGDIYGYTF	TGTGCCAGCAGCCAAGGTCCGACAGGGGACATCTATGGCTACACCTTC	-	TRBD1	TRBV14	TRBJ1-2
CAIIAGTEHSEAFF	TGTGCCATCATTGCCGGGACTGAGCATAGTGAAGCTTTCTTT	-	-	TRBV10-3	TRBJ1-1
CASSYEGAYNEQFF	TGTGCCAGCAGTTACGAGGGGGCATACAATGAGCAGTTCTTC	-	TRBD1	TRBV6-5	TRBJ2-1
CASKWPRKERGYTF	TGTGCCAGTAAGTGGCCCAGGAAGGAACGTGGCTACACCTTC	-	-	TRBV2	TRBJ1-2
CASSPWTGLNTEAFF	TGCGCCAGCAGCCCCTGGACAGGTTTGAACACTGAAGCTTTCTTT	-	TRBD1	TRBV4-1	TRBJ1-1
CASSILDRANQPQHF	TGTGCCAGTAGTATTCTCGACAGGGCCAATCAGCCCCAGCATTTT	-	TRBD1	TRBV19	TRBJ1-5
CAWDRAPDEQFF	TGTGCCTGGGACAGGGCTCCGGATGAGCAGTTCTTC	-	TRBD1	TRBV30	TRBJ2-1
CASSDSTSGVSTDTQYF	TGTGCCAGCAGTGACTCAACTAGCGGGGTAAGCACAGATACGCAGTATTTT	few	TRBD2	TRBV6-4	TRBJ2-3
CASSHSKQGIHEQYF	TGTGCCAGCAGCCATTCAAAACAGGGGATTCACGAGCAGTACTTC	-	TRBD1	TRBV3-1/TRBV3-2	TRBJ2-7
CASSSRQGRNYNEQFF	TGTGCCAGCAGCTCCAGACAGGGGAGGAACTACAATGAGCAGTTCTTC	-	TRBD1	TRBV28	TRBJ2-1
CASRSYRDTNTGELFF	TGTGCCAGTAGGTCGTACAGGGACACCAACACCGGGGAGCTGTTTTTT	-	-	TRBV19	TRBJ2-2
CASSLTPSGDYEQYF	TGTGCCAGCAGCTTAACCCCTAGCGGGGACTACGAGCAGTACTTC	-	TRBD2	TRBV7-3	TRBJ2-7
CASSLRAGPGTEAFF	TGTGCCAGCAGTTTACGGGCGGGACCTGGCACTGAAGCTTTCTTT	once	-	TRBV28	TRBJ1-1
CASSLDRVRGYTF	TGTGCCAGCAGCTTAGACAGGGTACGAGGCTACACCTTC	-	TRBD1	TRBV5-8	TRBJ1-2
CASSLSAGTRPNEQFF	TGTGCCAGCAGCTTGTCCGCCGGGACTCGCCCCAATGAGCAGTTCTTC	-	-	TRBV7-3	TRBJ2-1
CASIRVGGTYEQYF	TGTGCCAGCATCAGGGTAGGGGGAACATACGAGCAGTACTTC	-	-	TRBV28	TRBJ2-7
CASSLVFRAGMGNQPQHF	TGTGCCAGCAGCTTGGTTTTTCGGGCAGGGATGGGCAATCAGCCCCAGCATTTT	-	-	TRBV5-6	TRBJ1-5
CSASRLTDSSYNSPLHF	TGCAGTGCTAGTCGGCTTACCGACAGCTCCTATAATTCACCCCTCCACTTT	few	-	TRBV20-1	TRBJ1-6
CASSAGTPEQFF	TGTGCCAGCAGCGCAGGGACACCTGAGCAGTTCTTC	once	-	TRBV9	TRBJ2-1
CASSTNPPFTGDGYGYTF	TGTGCCAGTAGTACCAACCCCCCTTTCACAGGGGACGGCTATGGCTACACCTTC	-	TRBD1	TRBV19	TRBJ1-2
CASSPSSGRARGTTNEQFF	TGTGCCAGCAGCCCTTCTAGCGGGAGGGCCAGGGGAACTACCAATGAGCAGTTCTTC	-	TRBD2	TRBV7-8	TRBJ2-1
CASSVGLGGIEEQFF	TGTGCCAGCAGCGTAGGACTAGGAGGGATAGAGGAGCAGTTCTTC	-	-	TRBV9	TRBJ2-1
CASSLVRDQPQHF	TGTGCCAGCAGTTTAGTCCGTGATCAGCCCCAGCATTTT	-	-	TRBV12-3/TRBV12-4	TRBJ1-5
CASSGTYQPQHF	TGTGCCAGCAGTGGGACTTATCAGCCCCAGCATTTT	-	-	TRBV2	TRBJ1-5
CASSLVGRIGNTEAFF	TGTGCCAGCAGCTTGGTGGGGAGGATCGGGAACACTGAAGCTTTCTTT	few	-	TRBV5-8	TRBJ1-1
CASKPARQGLLFYQHF	TGTGCCAGCAAGCCAGCCAGACAGGGTTTATTGTTCTACCAGCATTTT	-	TRBD1	TRBV27	TRBJ1-5